The 30 T cell receptor beta chains below were found in one sample sequenced in a study of cytomegalovirus exposure and HLA in healthy donors. PCR employed 60 Vbeta and 13 Jbeta primers. Assay used: immunoSEQ multiplex PCR; TCRdb lists only in-frame clones, some missing. Here the sample spans over 85,000 clones, over 65% being singletons. The sequenced sample was PBMCs. These receptors were collected from a woman in her thirties in good health and CMV-seronegative.

This clone was detected only once. The chain recombines TRBV27 with TRBJ2-2; unclear D gene. This CDR3 is built from 13 residues. The V gene lost 3 bases and the J gene lost 0 bases, with 2 bases spanning the gap. The germline CDR1 and CDR2 sequences are MNHEY and SMNVEV (reference sequence). CDR3 bases: TGTGCCAGCAGTTTCACGAACACCGGGGAGCTGTTTTTT. Encoded protein: CASSFTNTGELFF.

This clone was recorded only once. The chain uses TRBV7-6 and TRBJ1-4, with 8 positions matching TRBD1. V lost 1 base and J lost 7; bases outside the gene matches: 14. Germline CDR1 and CDR2: SGHVS and FNYEAQ. The CDR3 runs 18 residues. CDR3 sequence reads: CASSLGPGQEVESEKLFF. For the CDR3, the DNA is TGTGCCAGCAGCTTAGGGCCGGGACAGGAAGTCGAGAGTGAAAAACTGTTTTTT. Combining the CDR3 with reference TRBV7-6 and TRBJ1-4 gives the whole variable domain GAGVSQSPRYKVTKRGQDVALRCDPISGHVSLYWYRQALGQGPEFLTYFNYEAQQDKSGLPNDRFSAERPEGSISTLTIQRTEQRDSAMYRCASSLGPGQEVESEKLFFGSGTQLSVL.

V and J are TRBV7-3 and TRBJ2-2; D is possibly TRBD2 (5 bases). The CDR3 runs to 14 residues. Germline V gene lookup returns CDR1 SGHTA and CDR2 FQGTGA. V dropped 5 bases and J dropped 2 bases, with 9 bases sitting between them. The CDR3 nucleotides read TGTGCCAGCAGCAAAGGACTTAACACCGGGGAGCTGTTTTTT. As protein: CASSKGLNTGELFF.

This clone was detected a few times. V usage is TRBV5-1 and J usage is TRBJ2-3; the D is unclear. This CDR3 region has 13 residues. V was shortened by 0 bases and J by 7 bases, with 9 bases between the two germline ends. Germline V lookup: CDR1 SGHRS, CDR2 YFSETQ. The chain's CDR3 is CASSLAEVHTQYF. The DNA for the CDR3 is TGCGCCAGCAGCTTGGCCGAGGTTCATACGCAGTATTTT.

This chain uses TRBV6-5 with TRBJ2-7; 9 bases align to TRBD2. CDR3 length equals 15 residues. V gave up 6 bases and J gave up 4 bases; unmatched junction bases: 10. CDR1 is MNHEY, CDR2 SVGAGI, per germline. The CDR3 bases are TGTGCCAGCAGGGCGGCGGGAGGGCCCTCGTACGAGCAGTACTTC. Translation gives CASRAAGGPSYEQYF.

The sample holds one count of this clone. The chain couples TRBV11-2 to TRBJ2-5; 9 bases fit TRBD2. The CDR3 extends over 17 amino acids. Unmatched junction bases numbered 17, after V lost 7 bases and J lost 5 bases. Germline V lookup: CDR1 SGHAT, CDR2 FQNNGV. For the CDR3, the DNA is TGTGCCAGCAATGCAAATATAGCGGGAGACGTTCCGGAGACCCAGTACTTC. Its protein product is CASNANIAGDVPETQYF.

This clone was recorded a few times. V usage is TRBV2 and J usage is TRBJ2-7; the D gene is possibly TRBD2 (5 bases). Germline values: CDR1 SNHLY, CDR2 FYNNEI. The CDR3 is made up of 12 amino acids. Trimming removed 9 bases from V and 2 bases from J, with 11 bases in between. CDR3 in DNA: TGTGCCAGTCTCGGGGAAGCCTACGAGCAGTACTTC. Its translation is CASLGEAYEQYF.

The chain carries TRBV7-2 and TRBJ2-5, with 8 bases aligning to TRBD2. The trim removed 4 bases at V and 6 bases at J, leaving 7 bases unmatched. This CDR3 contains 14 residues. Per germline, CDR1 SGHTA and CDR2 FQGNSA. CDR3 coding DNA: TGTGCCAGCAGCTCCGGGACGGGAGGGAAGACCCAGTACTTC. Protein: CASSSGTGGKTQYF. Full variable domain (missing parts from reference TRBV7-2 and TRBJ2-5): GAGVSQSPSNKVTEKGKDVELRCDPISGHTALYWYRQSLGQGLEFLIYFQGNSAPDKSGLPSDRFSAERTGGSVSTLTIQRTQQEDSAVYLCASSSGTGGKTQYFGPGTRLLVL.

This chain uses TRBV2 with TRBJ1-2, with 7 nucleotides matching TRBD1. This CDR3 contains 12 residues. Trimming cost V 6 bases and J 5 bases; bases outside gene matches: 3. Germline V lookup: CDR1 SNHLY, CDR2 FYNNEI. The CDR3 DNA sequence: TGTGCCAGCAGGGGACAGAGATATGGCTACACCTTC. Amino acid sequence: CASRGQRYGYTF.

J is TRBJ1-5 and V is TRBV28, with 9 bases fitting TRBD1. Germline CDR1 MDHEN, CDR2 SYDVKM. This CDR3 spans 14 amino acids. The junction had 2 bases not matched to a gene; V was cut back by 6 bases and J by 2 bases. The CDR3 loop is CASRHRGRNQPQHF. The CDR3 bases are TGTGCCAGCAGACACAGGGGGCGCAATCAGCCCCAGCATTTT.

This clone showed up just a few times. V usage is TRBV29-1 and J usage is TRBJ2-5; 7 nucleotides line up with TRBD2. Germline V CDR1 and CDR2: SQVTM, ANQGSEA. The CDR3 loop spans 14 amino acids. Trimming removed 7 bases from V and 5 bases from J; junction bases left unmatched: 13. CDR3 nucleotide sequence: TGCAGCGAGTCTAGCGGAGTGGTGGGGGAGACCCAGTACTTC. As protein: CSESSGVVGETQYF.

This sequence joins TRBV6-1 and TRBJ1-1, with 12 bases identical to TRBD1. The CDR3 is 14 amino acids. Losses at the gene ends were 4 bases for V and 6 bases for J; bases not matched to a gene: 3. From germline, CDR1 is MNHNS and CDR2 SASEGT. The CDR3 nucleotides are TGTGCCAGCAGTGGGGGACAGGGGGCCTCTGAAGCTTTCTTT. Amino acids: CASSGGQGASEAFF.

The chain joins TRBV7-2 to TRBJ2-1; TRBD2 is a possible D gene (5 bases). Trimming shortened V by 8 bases and J by 2 bases, and 13 bases separated the two germline ends. Germline V gene data show CDR1 as SGHTA and CDR2 as FQGNSA. The CDR3 has 14 residues. The DNA for the CDR3 is TGTGCCAGCGAGTTGGGAGTCACCTACAATGAGCAGTTCTTC. This sequence encodes CASELGVTYNEQFF.

The V call is TRBV6-5, the J call TRBJ1-1; D might be TRBD1 (6 bases). This CDR3 spans 13 amino acids. Germline CDR1 reads MNHEY; CDR2 reads SVGAGI. Trimming shortened V by 2 bases and J by 8 bases, and 12 bases separated the two germline ends. The CDR3 nucleotides read TGTGCCAGCAGTTACGGAGCAGGGGTGGAAGCTTTCTTT. Translating gives CASSYGAGVEAFF.

The chain recombines TRBV2 with TRBJ1-5; TRBD1 matches 9 bases. The CDR3 spans 16 residues. Germline loops: CDR1 SNHLY, CDR2 FYNNEI. After removal of 6 bases from V and 5 bases from J, the junction contained 11 bases not matched to a gene. The CDR3 nucleotides read TGTGCCAGCAGCTCTCCCGGGACAGGGAAACATCAGCCCCAGCATTTT. Amino acid sequence: CASSSPGTGKHQPQHF.

This chain's CDR3 is CASSVEDRNTEAFF. In DNA, the CDR3 is TGTGCCAGCAGCGTAGAAGACAGGAACACTGAAGCTTTCTTT. The genes are TRBV9 and TRBJ1-1; D is possibly TRBD1 (5 bases). Between the trimmed V and J ends, which lost 0 bases and 1 base, there was a span of 7 bases. The V gene's germline CDR1 is SGDLS and CDR2 YYNGEE. The CDR3 has 14 residues.

The J gene is TRBJ1-2, the V gene TRBV6-5; D gene ambiguous. The germline CDR1 and CDR2 sequences are MNHEY and SVGAGI. With 2 bases removed from V and 6 bases from J, the gap between germline ends came to 10 bases. The CDR3 sequence is 13 residues long. The CDR3 reads CASSYTHPDGYTF. In DNA form, the CDR3 reads TGTGCCAGCAGTTACACACATCCAGATGGCTACACCTTC.

The chain employs TRBV6-6 and TRBJ1-5; D is uncertain. V shed 0 bases and J shed 3 bases, with 9 bases lying between them. The CDR3 runs to 15 residues. The V gene's germline CDR1 is MNHNY and CDR2 SVGAGI (reference sequence). CDR3: CASSYSSAVNQPQHF. In DNA, the CDR3 is TGTGCCAGCAGTTACTCGTCCGCAGTCAATCAGCCCCAGCATTTT.

This clone came up a few times. The rearrangement uses TRBV6-4 and TRBJ2-3; 7 positions match TRBD2. The CDR3 sequence is 15 residues long. Trimming removed 0 bases from V and 3 bases from J; junction bases left unmatched: 3. Germline CDR1 and CDR2: MRHNA and SNTAGT. CDR3 sequence (DNA): TGTGCCAGCAGTGACTCTGCGGGGGAGACAGATACGCAGTATTTT. Residues: CASSDSAGETDTQYF.

This chain joins TRBV6-5 and TRBJ2-7, with TRBD1 as a possible D gene (7 bases). This CDR3 contains 16 residues. Per germline, CDR1 MNHEY and CDR2 SVGAGI. Deletions cut 0 bases from V and 2 bases from J, with 14 bases between. In DNA form, the CDR3 reads TGTGCCAGCAGTTACTCGGCGGGACAGCGGGCCTACGAGCAGTACTTC. Its translation: CASSYSAGQRAYEQYF.

The chain links TRBV7-6 to TRBJ2-7, with D possibly TRBD1 on 5 matching bases. The CDR3 is made up of 16 amino acids. Germline CDR1 reads SGHVS; CDR2 reads FNYEAQ. With 6 bases removed from V and 5 bases from J, the gap between germline ends came to 23 bases. The CDR3 coding sequence is TGTGCCAGCAGTTACATGGCCAGGGAAACAGTACACGAGCAGTACTTC. Protein sequence: CASSYMARETVHEQYF.

The chain employs TRBV4-2 and TRBJ2-7; D may be TRBD2 (6 bases). Germline CDR1 is LGHNA and CDR2 is YNFKEQ. The CDR3 has 16 amino acids. Trimming pared 2 bases from V and 7 bases from J, leaving 21 bases between. Written as DNA, the CDR3 is TGTGCCAGCAGCCAACGATCTCCGGGACTTGGTTTGGAGCAGTACTTC. Its translation: CASSQRSPGLGLEQYF.

The rearrangement links TRBV27 to TRBJ2-7, with 8 bases matching TRBD2. The V gene end was trimmed by 6 bases and the J gene end by 4 bases; junction bases not matched to a gene: 5. Per the germline V gene, CDR1 is MNHEY and CDR2 is SMNVEV (reference sequence). The CDR3 is 13 residues long. The CDR3 DNA sequence: TGTGCCAGCAGCTCGACTAGCGTTTACGAGCAGTACTTC. Its translation: CASSSTSVYEQYF.

The CDR3 is CASSLQGLSYGYTF. The CDR3 DNA follows: TGCGCCAGCAGCTTACAGGGTTTGAGCTATGGCTACACCTTC. The chain employs TRBV5-1 and TRBJ1-2, with TRBD1 as a possible D gene (6 bases). Germline CDR1 and CDR2: SGHRS and YFSETQ. CDR3 length: 14 amino acids. Trimming pared 2 bases from V and 4 bases from J, leaving 12 bases between. The full variable domain, with the rest looked up from reference TRBV5-1 and TRBJ1-2, is KAGVTQTPRYLIKTRGQQVTLSCSPISGHRSVSWYQQTPGQGLQFLFEYFSETQRNKGNFPGRFSGRQFSNSRSEMNVSTLELGDSALYLCASSLQGLSYGYTFGSGTRLTVV.

The chain employs TRBV7-9 and TRBJ2-7; TRBD1 agrees at 7 bases. The V and J ends lost 5 bases and 0 bases, in that order; junction bases with no gene match: 7. CDR3 length: 15 amino acids. The germline gives CDR1 SEHNR, CDR2 FQNEAQ (reference sequence). DNA for the CDR3: TGTGCCAGCAGCCGCAGACAGGGTAGCTCCTACGAGCAGTACTTC. As protein: CASSRRQGSSYEQYF.

V usage is TRBV5-6 and J usage is TRBJ2-7; 9 bases are shared with TRBD1. The CDR3 is made up of 19 amino acids. J gave up 0 bases and V 4 bases, and 17 bases lay outside the gene matches. The germline V gene has CDR1 SGHDT and CDR2 YYEEEE. CDR3 amino acids: CASSPAGTGYRGISYEQYF. The CDR3 DNA is TGTGCCAGCAGCCCTGCCGGGACAGGGTATCGTGGTATCTCCTACGAGCAGTACTTC.

A remark on this clone: The germline gene is not matched at one end of the junction; a read error may be the cause. The chain employs TRBV30 and TRBJ1-2; unclear D gene. The CDR3 has 11 residues. CDR1 GTSNPN and CDR2 SVGIG come from the germline V gene (reference sequence). The CDR3 region has the DNA TGTGCCTGGAGTATTGGCCCGCTTTTATCATTC. Translated, it gives CAWSIGPLLSF.

This chain's CDR3 is CASSGRQGVYGYTF. The DNA for the CDR3 is TGTGCCAGCAGCGGACGACAGGGAGTCTATGGCTACACCTTC. V and J are TRBV9 and TRBJ1-2; 7 bases align to TRBD1. Germline values: CDR1 SGDLS, CDR2 YYNGEE. The V gene end was trimmed by 3 bases and the J gene end by 4 bases; junction bases not matched to a gene: 6. This CDR3 is built from 14 residues.

The CDR3 nucleotides read TGTGCCTGGAGTACAGGGGGACAATACACCATATATTTT. This sequence encodes CAWSTGGQYTIYF. The V call is TRBV30, the J call TRBJ1-3, with 8 bases aligning to TRBD1. The CDR3 covers 13 residues. V lost 2 bases and J lost 8; bases outside the gene matches: 5. The germline CDR1 and CDR2 sequences are GTSNPN and SVGIG (reference sequence). The variable domain in full, completed from reference TRBV30 and TRBJ1-3, reads SQTIHQWPATLVQPVGSPLSLECTVEGTSNPNLYWYRQAAGRGLQLLFYSVGIGQISSEVPQNLSASRPQDRQFILSSKKLLLSDSGFYLCAWSTGGQYTIYFGEGSWLTVV.

This clone turned up a few times. This chain joins TRBV2 and TRBJ1-4; tentatively, D is TRBD1 (6 bases). Germline assignment: CDR1 SNHLY and CDR2 FYNNEI. Trimming took off 3 bases at V and 7 bases at J, with 18 bases between the two ends. The CDR3 has 16 residues. In DNA, the CDR3 is TGTGCCAGCAGTGAGAGTTACAGGGTGAAGGCTGAAAAACTGTTTTTT. Protein sequence: CASSESYRVKAEKLFF.